The 21 T cell receptor beta chains below were found in one sample sequenced in a study of blood T cell repertoires in COVID-19. The protocol was immunoSEQ multiplex PCR, while the TCRdb copy is restricted to in-frame clones and leaves out a portion. The sample lists over 200,000 clones, approximately 85% seen once, with approximately 2% in the top ten. The sample consisted of PBMCs or T cells enriched from blood (not recorded which). The receptors here all came from a woman in her forties or fifties who had recovered from COVID-19.

The chain is built from TRBV5-1 and TRBJ2-1, with D uncertain. CDR1 and CDR2 (germline): SGHRS, YFSETQ. The CDR3 covers 12 residues. The ends were cut back, 0 bases at V and 10 bases at J, with 8 bases in the middle. The CDR3 loop is CASSLGYGEQFF. CDR3 nucleotide sequence: TGCGCCAGCAGCTTGGGGTACGGGGAGCAGTTCTTC.

The V call is TRBV2, the J call TRBJ1-2, with 8 bases aligning to TRBD1. The CDR3 is 14 residues long. The trim removed 5 bases at V and 0 bases at J, leaving 2 bases unmatched. Germline assignment: CDR1 SNHLY and CDR2 FYNNEI. DNA of the CDR3: TGTGCCAGCAGTCGGGACAGGACTAACTATGGCTACACCTTC. Translated: CASSRDRTNYGYTF.

This clone is a singleton in its sample. Other DNA sequences in this sample translate to the same CDR3. The chain is built from TRBV28 and TRBJ2-7; 14 bases are shared with TRBD2. Trimming at V came to 6 bases and at J to 4 bases, leaving 5 bases not matched to a gene. CDR1 and CDR2 from the germline V gene are MDHEN and SYDVKM. There are 15 residues in the CDR3. The CDR3 here is CASREGTSGSYEQYF. Here the CDR3 DNA reads TGTGCCAGCAGAGAAGGGACTAGCGGGAGTTACGAGCAGTACTTC.

The rearrangement uses TRBV27 and TRBJ1-1; possible D gene TRBD1, 6 bases. V dropped 2 bases and J dropped 10 bases, with 14 bases sitting between them. This CDR3 comprises 13 residues. The germline gives CDR1 MNHEY, CDR2 SMNVEV (reference sequence). CDR3: CASSLGGAHGAFF. The DNA for the CDR3 is TGTGCCAGCAGTTTAGGGGGGGCCCATGGAGCTTTCTTT.

The chain joins TRBV6-4 to TRBJ2-1; tentatively, D is TRBD2 (5 bases). V was trimmed by 2 bases and J by 2 bases, leaving 10 bases between them. The CDR3 loop spans 15 amino acids. Germline V gene sequence: CDR1 MRHNA, CDR2 SNTAGT. Here the CDR3 reads CASSDERAPYNEQFF. The CDR3 nucleotides read TGTGCCAGCAGTGACGAGAGGGCCCCCTACAATGAGCAGTTCTTC.

This clone is a singleton in its sample. This chain connects TRBV19 to TRBJ1-1; 7 nucleotides agree with TRBD1. V trimming: 5 bases; J trimming: 5 bases; junction bases outside the gene matches: 8. Germline V gene lookup returns CDR1 LNHDA and CDR2 SQIVND (reference sequence). The CDR3 extends over 14 amino acids. The CDR3 spells CASSGQAWGTEAFF. The CDR3 bases are TGTGCCAGTAGTGGACAGGCTTGGGGGACTGAAGCTTTCTTT.

This clone was seen ten or more times. This sequence joins TRBV5-1 and TRBJ1-1; D is unclear. CDR1 and CDR2 from the germline V gene are SGHRS and YFSETQ. Trimming removed 4 bases from V and 1 base from J, with 11 bases in between. CDR3 length: 14 residues. The CDR3 protein is CASSPRAGNTEAFF. The CDR3 nucleotides read TGCGCCAGCAGCCCGCGGGCAGGGAACACTGAAGCTTTCTTT.

The chain has TRBV2 and TRBJ1-6; weak D call: TRBD1 (6 bases). Trimming removed 2 bases from V and 7 bases from J, with 12 bases in between. The CDR3 has 15 residues. Germline assignment: CDR1 SNHLY and CDR2 FYNNEI. The DNA of the CDR3 is TGTGCCAGCAGTGAACAGGGGCTTGTGAATTCACCCCTCCACTTT. This encodes CASSEQGLVNSPLHF.

The chain combines TRBV4-2 with TRBJ1-4, with 7 bases identical to TRBD1. With 2 bases clipped from V and 3 bases from J, the junction kept 6 bases outside the gene matches. Germline V CDR1 and CDR2: LGHNA, YNFKEQ. The CDR3 is 16 amino acids. The CDR3 region has the DNA TGTGCCAGCAGCCAAAGGGGGCGGGGATCTAATGAAAAACTGTTTTTT. Protein product: CASSQRGRGSNEKLFF.

The chain uses TRBV18 and TRBJ2-5, with TRBD2 matching over 8 bases. J lost 1 base, V lost 3 bases, and 10 bases had no gene match. This CDR3 comprises 17 residues. Per the germline V gene, CDR1 is KGHSH and CDR2 is LQKENI. The CDR3 bases are TGTGCCAGCTCACCCCCCTCGGGCCGGGAGGGCCAAGAGACCCAGTACTTC. Encoded protein: CASSPPSGREGQETQYF.

The CDR3 is CASSLTGGDSPLHF. DNA of the CDR3: TGCGCCAGCAGCTTAACAGGGGGCGATTCACCCCTCCACTTT. The chain has TRBV5-1 and TRBJ1-6, with TRBD1 matching 9 bases. CDR3 length: 14 amino acids. CDR1 and CDR2 from the germline V gene are SGHRS and YFSETQ. V was pared by 2 bases and J by 8 bases, with 2 bases of the junction left unmatched.

The V call is TRBV5-1, the J call TRBJ2-7; 7 positions match TRBD1. Losses at the gene ends were 1 base for V and 2 bases for J; bases not matched to a gene: 6. The CDR3 is 15 residues long. Germline V lookup: CDR1 SGHRS, CDR2 YFSETQ. CDR3 protein: CASSLSQQGAYEQYF. The CDR3 DNA follows: TGCGCCAGCAGCTTGTCTCAGCAGGGGGCCTACGAGCAGTACTTC.

The chain uses TRBV9 and TRBJ1-5; 7 nucleotides match TRBD1. Trimming removed 4 bases from V and 6 bases from J; junction bases left unmatched: 16. The CDR3 is 17 amino acids. Looked up from germline, CDR1 is SGDLS and CDR2 is YYNGEE. CDR3 bases: TGTGCCAGCAGCTCCCGGGACAGCCCCGTTGCGGGTCAGCCCCAGCATTTT. It encodes CASSSRDSPVAGQPQHF. Full variable domain (missing parts from reference TRBV9 and TRBJ1-5): DSGVTQTPKHLITATGQRVTLRCSPRSGDLSVYWYQQSLDQGLQFLIQYYNGEERAKGNILERFSAQQFPDLHSELNLSSLELGDSALYFCASSSRDSPVAGQPQHFGDGTRLSIL.

The chain carries TRBV3-1 (or the pseudogene TRBV3-2) and TRBJ2-1; 10 bases line up with TRBD2. The germline V gene has CDR1 LGHDT and CDR2 YNNKEL (reference sequence). V lost 0 bases, J lost 4 bases, and 3 bases stayed unmatched. The CDR3 is 16 amino acids. This CDR3 is CASSQEASGRYNEQFF. The CDR3 DNA reads TGTGCCAGCAGCCAAGAGGCTAGCGGGAGATACAATGAGCAGTTCTTC.

The chain combines TRBV5-1 with TRBJ2-5, with TRBD2 identical over 11 bases. V was clipped by 3 bases and J by 4 bases; unmatched bases: 8. This CDR3 has 16 residues. CDR1 is SGHRS and CDR2 is YFSETQ in the germline V gene. The CDR3 here is CASSSIAGGPPETQYF. The CDR3 DNA sequence: TGCGCCAGCAGCTCTATAGCGGGAGGGCCGCCAGAGACCCAGTACTTC. The full variable domain, completed using reference TRBV5-1 and TRBJ2-5, is KAGVTQTPRYLIKTRGQQVTLSCSPISGHRSVSWYQQTPGQGLQFLFEYFSETQRNKGNFPGRFSGRQFSNSRSEMNVSTLELGDSALYLCASSSIAGGPPETQYFGPGTRLLVL.

This clone was observed a few times. This chain uses TRBV5-5 with TRBJ1-5, with a possible D match to TRBD1 (6 bases). The CDR3 sequence is 15 residues long. The germline gives CDR1 SGHKS, CDR2 YYEKEE (reference sequence). Trimming shortened V by 1 base and J by 3 bases, and 11 bases separated the two germline ends. CDR3 nucleotides: TGTGCCAGCAGCTTGACAGGGCTATCCAATCAGCCCCAGCATTTT. Translation gives CASSLTGLSNQPQHF.

The rearrangement joins TRBV28 to TRBJ2-7; D is unclear. The CDR3 runs 12 residues. V lost 5 bases and J 6 bases, leaving 11 bases between the germline ends. Germline CDR1 and CDR2: MDHEN and SYDVKM. CDR3 in DNA: TGTGCCAGCAGTCCGGTGGGCCTCGAGCAGTACTTC. This gives the protein CASSPVGLEQYF.

CDR3 nucleotide sequence: TGCGCCAGCAGCCCAGGCGGGACTAGCAGCGCCTACGAGCAGTACTTC. Encoded protein: CASSPGGTSSAYEQYF. This rearrangement joins TRBV5-1 to TRBJ2-7; 9 nucleotides line up with TRBD2. V lost 4 bases to trimming and J lost 2 bases; unmatched junction nucleotides: 10. The germline V gene encodes CDR1 SGHRS and CDR2 YFSETQ. This CDR3 spans 16 amino acids.

This clone was detected only once. The CDR3 DNA follows: TGTGCCACCAACCGGGGCAATGAGCAGTTCTTC. This codes for CATNRGNEQFF. V and J are TRBV10-3 and TRBJ2-1; TRBD2 might be the D (5 bases). This CDR3 comprises 11 residues. V lost 10 bases and J 6 bases, leaving 10 bases between the germline ends. Germline V gene sequence: CDR1 ENHRY, CDR2 SYGVKD.

The count of this clone is one. The V gene is TRBV15, the J gene TRBJ1-2; D uncertain. Germline CDR1 reads LNHNV; CDR2 reads YYDKDF (reference sequence). The CDR3 spans 13 residues. The V end was cut by 1 base, the J end by 4 bases, with 7 bases between. CDR3 coding DNA: TGTGCCACCAGCAGAGGGGCAGGCTATGGCTACACCTTC. It encodes CATSRGAGYGYTF.

In its sample, this clone was seen a few times. The V gene is TRBV6-1, the J gene TRBJ2-1, with 9 positions matching TRBD1. The CDR3 length is 16 residues. Per the germline V gene, CDR1 is MNHNS and CDR2 is SASEGT. The V gene end was trimmed by 3 bases and the J gene end by 3 bases; junction bases not matched to a gene: 6. CDR3 nucleotides: TGTGCCAGCAGTGAGAGGGACAGGGTCCTCTACAATGAGCAGTTCTTC. It is translated as CASSERDRVLYNEQFF.